These 10 T cell receptor beta chains originate from one sample sequenced in a study of T cells in Graves' hyperthyroidism and ophthalmopathy. There were TCR beta CDR3 regions amplified from RNA transcripts. The TCR CDR3 was amplified in a first-round RT-PCR using the HTBI primer set. MiXCR was run by TCRdb on the multiplex PCR reads, yielding one entry per CDR3 protein. This table holds under 800,000 distinct CDR3 sequences, 12% to 15% found once. The specimen was blood. The receptors originated from a young woman with Graves' hyperthyroidism.

This chain connects TRBV6-5 to TRBJ2-3, with 8 positions matching TRBD2. Trimming removed 0 bases from V and 1 base from J; junction bases left unmatched: 6. The germline V gene has CDR1 MNHEY and CDR2 SVGAGI. CDR3 size: 17 residues. Written as DNA, the CDR3 is TGTGCCAGCAGTTACTCGTTAATAGCGGGACGCACAGATACGCAGTATTTT. This gives the protein CASSYSLIAGRTDTQYF.

Details on this clonotype: Just one base apart from a much larger clone, this may be a read error. The chain couples TRBV3-1 to TRBJ2-7, with 8 positions matching TRBD2. The CDR3 contains 16 residues. Per germline, CDR1 LGHDT and CDR2 YNNKEL (reference sequence). J lost 6 bases, V lost 0 bases, and 10 bases had no gene match. The CDR3 DNA is TGTGCCAGCAGCCAAGAGGGTAGCGGGGCGCTTAGCGAGCAGTACTTC. The encoded protein is CASSQEGSGALSEQYF.

This clonotype was counted at least ten times. The V gene is TRBV12-3 or TRBV12-4, the J gene TRBJ1-2, with D maybe TRBD1 (5 bases). Trimming cost V 6 bases and J 0 bases, with 23 bases left between them. The CDR3 sequence is 18 residues long. CDR3 coding DNA: TGTGCCAGCAGCCTAGGCCCCCGGGGACGGGGAGCTAACTATGGCTACACCTTC. Protein sequence: CASSLGPRGRGANYGYTF.

This clonotype was seen only a few times. This chain connects TRBV11-3 to TRBJ2-2; the D call may be TRBD1 or TRBD2 (5 bases each). CDR3 length: 15 residues. Germline CDR1 reads SGHNT; CDR2 reads YENEEA. V was clipped by 2 bases and J by 6 bases, with 13 bases between them. CDR3 sequence: CASSLMRGAAGELFF. The CDR3 DNA reads TGTGCCAGCAGCTTAATGAGGGGCGCTGCCGGGGAGCTGTTTTTT. The full variable domain, with the rest looked up from reference TRBV11-3 and TRBJ2-2, is EAGVVQSPRYKIIEKKQPVAFWCNPISGHNTLYWYLQNLGQGPELLIRYENEEAVDDSQLPKDRFSAERLKGVDSTLKIQPAELGDSAVYLCASSLMRGAAGELFFGEGSRLTVL.

This clonotype has ten or more counts. The J gene is TRBJ2-1, the V gene TRBV27; 7 bases map to TRBD1. V shed 5 bases, J shed 3 bases, and the junction held 4 bases outside the gene matches. Germline assignment: CDR1 MNHEY and CDR2 SMNVEV (reference sequence). The CDR3 has 14 residues. The CDR3 loop is CASSTGALYNEQFF. CDR3 bases: TGTGCCAGCAGTACAGGGGCCCTCTACAATGAGCAGTTCTTC.

This clonotype was detected many times. The chain employs TRBV10-3 and TRBJ2-5; 8 nucleotides align to TRBD1. There are 17 residues in the CDR3. Looked up from germline, CDR1 is ENHRY and CDR2 is SYGVKD. Trimming took 2 bases from V and 2 from J; bases not matched to a gene: 10. The CDR3 sequence: CAISEPLGTGKQETQYF. In DNA, the CDR3 is TGTGCCATCAGTGAGCCGTTGGGGACAGGAAAACAAGAGACCCAGTACTTC.

Many counts were recorded for this clonotype. The chain links TRBV11-1 to TRBJ2-2; 15 bases fit TRBD2. The germline V gene encodes CDR1 SGHAT and CDR2 FQDESV (reference sequence). With V trimmed by 5 bases and J by 7 bases, 5 bases remained unmatched. This CDR3 has 16 amino acids. The CDR3 is CASSPTGLAGGGELFF. CDR3 DNA sequence: TGTGCCAGCAGCCCGACGGGACTAGCGGGAGGCGGGGAGCTGTTTTTT.

This clonotype was counted a few times. This chain joins TRBV28 and TRBJ2-2, with a tentative D call TRBD1 (5 bases). The CDR3 has 13 residues. Germline CDR1 reads MDHEN; CDR2 reads SYDVKM. Trimming shortened V by 5 bases and J by 5 bases, and 9 bases separated the two germline ends. The CDR3 DNA is TGTGCCAGCAGTAATCAGGGAACCGGGGAGCTGTTTTTT. This encodes CASSNQGTGELFF.

This clonotype turned up a few times. This sequence joins TRBV20-1 and TRBJ2-3; D is unclear. Germline V lookup: CDR1 DFQATT, CDR2 SNEGSKA (reference sequence). Trimming took off 8 bases at V and 2 bases at J, with 11 bases between the two ends. CDR3 length equals 12 residues. Here the CDR3 reads CSPDWATDTQYF. CDR3 nucleotide sequence: TGCAGTCCCGATTGGGCCACAGATACGCAGTATTTT.

The chain is built from TRBV6-1 and TRBJ2-1; D remains unclear. The CDR3 is 15 residues long. V was clipped by 6 bases and J by 7 bases, with 19 bases between them. Germline values: CDR1 MNHNS, CDR2 SASEGT. The CDR3 protein is CASRPTKVWNNEQFF. For the CDR3, the DNA is TGTGCCAGCAGGCCTACAAAGGTTTGGAATAATGAGCAGTTCTTC.